This T cell receptor beta chain was captured by sequencing in a study of blood T cell repertoires in COVID-19. Per the germline V gene, CDR1 is MNHEY and CDR2 is SVGAGI. The CDR3 is 15 amino acids. V was shortened by 4 bases and J by 2 bases, with 15 bases between the two germline ends. In the original workflow: Amplification of reference gene primers was used by the study to estimate nucleated cell counts. Repertoires were generated with immunoSEQ multiplex PCR, while TCRdb's copy carries only in-frame clones and drops some. The D gene and trimming were derived from the DNA, and the V and J assignments and clone size from that table. The sample includes 80,000 to 95,000 clones, about four fifths of them seen just once.

The clonotype comes from an elderly woman with acute or convalescent COVID-19. V usage is TRBV6-5 and J usage is TRBJ2-7; a possible D gene is TRBD1 (5 bases). The sequenced sample was peripheral blood. The CDR3 nucleotides are TGTGCCAGCAGTTTGACAGACTCCCAGACCTACGAGCAGTACTTC. This gives the protein CASSLTDSQTYEQYF.